This T cell receptor beta chain was sequenced during a study of blood T cell repertoires in COVID-19. TCRdb keeps only in-frame clones here, not all; method: immunoSEQ multiplex PCR. Among about 210,000 clones, roughly 86% were seen once, and the ten largest hold 20% to 25%. The CDR3 sequence is 14 residues long. V was clipped by 4 bases and J by 8 bases, with 17 bases between them. From germline, CDR1 is SQVTM and CDR2 ANQGSEA. The cohort comprised adults aged about 18 to 90 years residing in under 25 US areas. The chain couples TRBV29-1 to TRBJ1-4; D possibly corresponds to TRBD1 (6 bases). Sequencing input: PBMCs or T cells enriched from blood (not recorded which). The receptor comes from a woman in her forties in a cohort exposed to, infected with or recovered from COVID-19 (not recorded which). The CDR3 bases are TGCAGCGTTGTGAGTGGACAGCGTTGCGAAAAACTGTTTTTT. Protein product: CSVVSGQRCEKLFF.